The TCR beta chain under discussion was sequenced for a study of cytomegalovirus exposure and HLA in healthy donors. Findings and caveats of the study: HLA restriction was apparent for most CMV-associated TCR beta chains in a later analysis.

This CDR3 has 17 amino acids. In germline, CDR1 is SGHNT, CDR2 YYREEE (reference sequence). Primers for the PCR totalled 60 Vbeta and 13 Jbeta. Using immunoSEQ multiplex PCR, the repertoire was profiled, and TCRdb retains in-frame clones only, with some absent. Found here are about 110,000 clones, about 81% of them singletons; the top ten hold roughly 1.3%. Note on this clone: Antigen unknown. The junction does not match germline at one end; this may be a read error.

Sequencing was carried out using PBMCs. The chain joins TRBV5-4 to TRBJ2-7, with 13 bases aligning to TRBD2. The receptor was derived from a man aged 30 to 39 in good health and CMV-seronegative. The CDR3 reads CTSSLGPGGLAGYEQYF. As DNA, the CDR3 is TGTACCAGCAGCTTGGGGCCGGGGGGACTAGCGGGATACGAGCAGTACTTC. Based on the CDR3 plus reference TRBV5-4 and TRBJ2-7, the full variable domain is ETGVTQSPTHLIKTRGQQVTLRCSSQSGHNTVSWYQQALGQGPQFIFQYYREEENGRGNFPPRFSGLQFPNYSSELNVNALELDDSALYLCTSSLGPGGLAGYEQYFGPGTRLTVT.